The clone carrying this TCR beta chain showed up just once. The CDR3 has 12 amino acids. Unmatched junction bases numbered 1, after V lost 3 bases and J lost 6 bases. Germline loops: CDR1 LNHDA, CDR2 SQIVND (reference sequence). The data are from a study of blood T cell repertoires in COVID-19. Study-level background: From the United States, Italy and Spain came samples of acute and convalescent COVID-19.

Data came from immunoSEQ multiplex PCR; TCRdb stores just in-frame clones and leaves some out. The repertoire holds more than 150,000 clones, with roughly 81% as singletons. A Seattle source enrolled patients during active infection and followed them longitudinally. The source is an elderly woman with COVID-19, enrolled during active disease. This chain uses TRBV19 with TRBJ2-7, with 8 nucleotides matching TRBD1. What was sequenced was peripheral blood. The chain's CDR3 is CASSITGGEQYF. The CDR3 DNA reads TGTGCCAGTAGTATTACAGGGGGCGAGCAGTACTTC.